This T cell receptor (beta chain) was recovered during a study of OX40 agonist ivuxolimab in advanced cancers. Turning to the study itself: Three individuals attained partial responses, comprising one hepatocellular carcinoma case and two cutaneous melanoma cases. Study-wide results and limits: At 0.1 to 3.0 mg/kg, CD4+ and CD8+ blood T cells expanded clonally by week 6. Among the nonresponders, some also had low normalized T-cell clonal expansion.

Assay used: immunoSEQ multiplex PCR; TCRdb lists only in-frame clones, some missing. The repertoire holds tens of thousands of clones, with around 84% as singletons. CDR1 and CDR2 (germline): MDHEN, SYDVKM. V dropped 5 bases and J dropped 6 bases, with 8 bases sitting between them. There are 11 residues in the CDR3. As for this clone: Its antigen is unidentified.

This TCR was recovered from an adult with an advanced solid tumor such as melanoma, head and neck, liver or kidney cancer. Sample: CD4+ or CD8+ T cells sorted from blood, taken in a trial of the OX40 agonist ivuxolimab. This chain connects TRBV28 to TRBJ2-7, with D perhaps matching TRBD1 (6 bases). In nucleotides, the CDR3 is TGTGCCAGCAGTACAGGGATCGAGCAGTACTTC. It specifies CASSTGIEQYF.